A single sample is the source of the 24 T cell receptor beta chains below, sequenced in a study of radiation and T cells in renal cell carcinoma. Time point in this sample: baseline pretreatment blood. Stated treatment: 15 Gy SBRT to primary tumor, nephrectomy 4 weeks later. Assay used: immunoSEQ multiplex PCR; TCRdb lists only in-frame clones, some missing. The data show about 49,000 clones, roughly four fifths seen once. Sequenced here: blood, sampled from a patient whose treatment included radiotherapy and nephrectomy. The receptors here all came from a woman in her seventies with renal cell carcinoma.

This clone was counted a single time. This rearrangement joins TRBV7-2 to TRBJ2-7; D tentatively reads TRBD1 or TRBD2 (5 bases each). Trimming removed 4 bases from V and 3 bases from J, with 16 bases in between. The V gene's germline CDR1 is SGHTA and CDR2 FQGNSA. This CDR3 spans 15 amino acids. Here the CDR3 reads CASSYSTRGGYEQYF. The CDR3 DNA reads TGTGCCAGCAGCTACTCTACGAGGGGCGGCTACGAGCAGTACTTC.

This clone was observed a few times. CDR3 residues: CASSQGEGGSTEAFF. The CDR3 DNA is TGTGCCAGCAGCCAAGGGGAGGGCGGGAGCACTGAAGCTTTCTTT. V usage is TRBV4-2 and J usage is TRBJ1-1, with unresolved D. Trimming took 1 base from V and 4 from J, leaving 13 bases between them. CDR1 is LGHNA, CDR2 YNFKEQ, per germline. There are 15 residues in the CDR3.

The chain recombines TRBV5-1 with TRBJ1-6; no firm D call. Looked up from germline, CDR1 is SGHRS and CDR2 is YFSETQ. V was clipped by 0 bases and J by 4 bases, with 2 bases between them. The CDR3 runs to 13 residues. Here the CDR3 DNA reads TGCGCCAGCAGCTTGGGATATAATTCACCCCTCCACTTT. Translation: CASSLGYNSPLHF.

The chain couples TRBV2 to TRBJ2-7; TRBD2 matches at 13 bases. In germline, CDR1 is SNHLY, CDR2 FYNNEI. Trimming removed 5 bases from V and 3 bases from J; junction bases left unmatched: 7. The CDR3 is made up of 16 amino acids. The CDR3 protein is CASSPRTSGGFYEQYF. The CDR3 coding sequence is TGTGCCAGCAGTCCCCGGACTAGCGGGGGCTTCTACGAGCAGTACTTC. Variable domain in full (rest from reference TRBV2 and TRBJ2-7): EPEVTQTPSHQVTQMGQEVILRCVPISNHLYFYWYRQILGQKVEFLVSFYNNEISEKSEIFDDQFSVERPDGSNFTLKIRSTKLEDSAMYFCASSPRTSGGFYEQYFGPGTRLTVT.

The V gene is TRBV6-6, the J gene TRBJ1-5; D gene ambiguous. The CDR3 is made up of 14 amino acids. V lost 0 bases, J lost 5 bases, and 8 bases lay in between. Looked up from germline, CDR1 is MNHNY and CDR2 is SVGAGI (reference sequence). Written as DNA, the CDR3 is TGTGCCAGCAGTTACTCTGGCAGTCATCAGCCCCAGCATTTT. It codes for CASSYSGSHQPQHF.

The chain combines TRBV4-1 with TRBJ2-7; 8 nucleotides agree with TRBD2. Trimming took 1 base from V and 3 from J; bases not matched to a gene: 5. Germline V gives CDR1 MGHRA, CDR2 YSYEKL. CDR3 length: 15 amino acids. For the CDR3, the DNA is TGCGCCAGCAGCCAAGTTACGGGAGGGCTCTACGAGCAGTACTTC. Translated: CASSQVTGGLYEQYF.

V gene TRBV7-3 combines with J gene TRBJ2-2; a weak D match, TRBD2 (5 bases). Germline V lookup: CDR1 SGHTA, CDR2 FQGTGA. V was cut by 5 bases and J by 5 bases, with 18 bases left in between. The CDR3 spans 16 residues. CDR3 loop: CASSHQAGILTGELFF. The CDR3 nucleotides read TGTGCCAGCAGCCATCAAGCCGGGATTTTAACCGGGGAGCTGTTTTTT.

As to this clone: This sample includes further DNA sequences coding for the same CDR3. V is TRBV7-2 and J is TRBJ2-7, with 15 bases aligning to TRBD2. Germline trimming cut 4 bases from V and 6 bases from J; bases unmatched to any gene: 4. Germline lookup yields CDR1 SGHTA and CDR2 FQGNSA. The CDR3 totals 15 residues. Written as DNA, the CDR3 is TGTGCCAGCAGCTGGACTAGCGGGAGGGTAAGCGAGCAGTACTTC. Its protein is CASSWTSGRVSEQYF.

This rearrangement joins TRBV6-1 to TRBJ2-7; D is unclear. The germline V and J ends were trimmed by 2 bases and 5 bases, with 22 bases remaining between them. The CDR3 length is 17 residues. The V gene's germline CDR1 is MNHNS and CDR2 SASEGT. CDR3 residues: CASSEPAALRRKNEQYF. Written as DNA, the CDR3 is TGTGCCAGCAGTGAACCTGCTGCGTTAAGACGAAAAAACGAGCAGTACTTC.

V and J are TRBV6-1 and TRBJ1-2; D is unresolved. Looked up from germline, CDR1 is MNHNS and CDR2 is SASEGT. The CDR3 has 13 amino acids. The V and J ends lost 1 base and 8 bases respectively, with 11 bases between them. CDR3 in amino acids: CASSEGGVGGYTF. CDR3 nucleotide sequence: TGTGCCAGCAGTGAAGGAGGAGTAGGAGGCTACACCTTC.

The CDR3 DNA follows: TGTGCCAGTGGGACTAGCTGGAACACCGGGGAGCTGTTTTTT. Encoded protein: CASGTSWNTGELFF. This chain uses TRBV19 with TRBJ2-2; the match to TRBD2 covers 9 bases. The V segment lost 8 bases and the J segment 1 base; nucleotides outside the gene matches: 2. CDR1 LNHDA and CDR2 SQIVND come from the germline V gene (reference sequence). The CDR3 sequence is 14 residues long.

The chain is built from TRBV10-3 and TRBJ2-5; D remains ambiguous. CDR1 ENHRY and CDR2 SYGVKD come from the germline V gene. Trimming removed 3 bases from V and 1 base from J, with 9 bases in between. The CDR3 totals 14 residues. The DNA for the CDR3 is TGTGCCATCAGTGATCCCTCCCGCCAAGAGACCCAGTACTTC. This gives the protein CAISDPSRQETQYF.

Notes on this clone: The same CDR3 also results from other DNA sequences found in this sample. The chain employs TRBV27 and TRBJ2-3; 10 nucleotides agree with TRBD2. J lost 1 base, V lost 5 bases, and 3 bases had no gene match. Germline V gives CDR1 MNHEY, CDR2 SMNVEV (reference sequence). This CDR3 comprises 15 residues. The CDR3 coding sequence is TGTGCCAGCAGTGCCGGACTAGCGGGCACAGATACGCAGTATTTT. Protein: CASSAGLAGTDTQYF.

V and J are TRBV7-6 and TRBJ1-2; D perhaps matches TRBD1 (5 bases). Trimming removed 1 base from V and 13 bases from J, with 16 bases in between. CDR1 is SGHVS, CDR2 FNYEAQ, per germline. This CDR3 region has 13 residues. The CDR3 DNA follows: TGTGCCAGCAGCTTAGGTAACACAGGCCCCTTCACCTTC. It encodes CASSLGNTGPFTF.

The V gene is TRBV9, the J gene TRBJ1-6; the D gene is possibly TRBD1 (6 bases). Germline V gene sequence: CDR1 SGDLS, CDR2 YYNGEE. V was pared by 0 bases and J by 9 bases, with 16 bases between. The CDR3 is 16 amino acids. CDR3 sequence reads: CASSVGMVQGSSPLHF. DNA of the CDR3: TGTGCCAGCAGCGTAGGTATGGTACAGGGTAGTTCACCCCTCCACTTT.

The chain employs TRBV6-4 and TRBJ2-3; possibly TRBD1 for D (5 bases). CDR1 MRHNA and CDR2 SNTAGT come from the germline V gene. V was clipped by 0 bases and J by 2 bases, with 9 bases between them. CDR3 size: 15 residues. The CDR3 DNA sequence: TGTGCCAGCAGTGACTCGGGGCAGTTCACAGATACGCAGTATTTT. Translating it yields CASSDSGQFTDTQYF.

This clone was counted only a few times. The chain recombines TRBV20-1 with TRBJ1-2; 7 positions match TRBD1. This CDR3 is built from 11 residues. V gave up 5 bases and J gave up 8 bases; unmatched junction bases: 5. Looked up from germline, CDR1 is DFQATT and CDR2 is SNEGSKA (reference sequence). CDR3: CSASGQRGYTF. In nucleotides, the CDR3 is TGCAGTGCTTCGGGACAGCGGGGCTACACCTTC.

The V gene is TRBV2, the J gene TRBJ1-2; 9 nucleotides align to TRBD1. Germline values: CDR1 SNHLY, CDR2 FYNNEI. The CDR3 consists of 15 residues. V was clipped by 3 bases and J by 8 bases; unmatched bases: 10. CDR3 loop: CASSDRGQGYTGYTF. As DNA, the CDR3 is TGTGCCAGCAGTGATCGGGGACAGGGATATACGGGCTACACCTTC.

CDR3 loop: CASSPGEGASYEQYF. The CDR3 coding sequence is TGTGCCAGCAGCCCCGGGGAGGGGGCTTCCTACGAGCAGTACTTC. The chain joins TRBV6-5 to TRBJ2-7; D assignment may be TRBD1 or TRBD2 (7 bases each). V was shortened by 6 bases and J by 1 base, with 16 bases between the two germline ends. CDR1 and CDR2 from the germline V gene are MNHEY and SVGAGI. This CDR3 is built from 15 residues.

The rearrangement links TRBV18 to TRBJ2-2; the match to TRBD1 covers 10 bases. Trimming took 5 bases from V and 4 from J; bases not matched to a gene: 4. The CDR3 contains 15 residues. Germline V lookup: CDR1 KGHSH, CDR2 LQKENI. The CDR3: CASSRDRGITGELFF. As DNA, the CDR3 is TGTGCCAGCTCAAGGGACAGGGGAATCACCGGGGAGCTGTTTTTT.

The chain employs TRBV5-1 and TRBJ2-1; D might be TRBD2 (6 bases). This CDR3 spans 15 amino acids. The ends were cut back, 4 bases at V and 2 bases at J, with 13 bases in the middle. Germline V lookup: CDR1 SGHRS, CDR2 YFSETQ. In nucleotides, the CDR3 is TGCGCCAGCAGCGGCTCGGGAGTACCCTACAATGAGCAGTTCTTC. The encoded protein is CASSGSGVPYNEQFF. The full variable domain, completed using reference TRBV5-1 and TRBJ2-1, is KAGVTQTPRYLIKTRGQQVTLSCSPISGHRSVSWYQQTPGQGLQFLFEYFSETQRNKGNFPGRFSGRQFSNSRSEMNVSTLELGDSALYLCASSGSGVPYNEQFFGPGTRLTVL.

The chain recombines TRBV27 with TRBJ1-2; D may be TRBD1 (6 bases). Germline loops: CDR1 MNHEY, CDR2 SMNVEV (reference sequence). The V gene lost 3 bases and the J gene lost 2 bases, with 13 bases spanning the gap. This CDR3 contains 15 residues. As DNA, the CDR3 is TGTGCCAGCAGTTTGTCCCAGGGGAAGAACTATGGCTACACCTTC. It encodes CASSLSQGKNYGYTF.

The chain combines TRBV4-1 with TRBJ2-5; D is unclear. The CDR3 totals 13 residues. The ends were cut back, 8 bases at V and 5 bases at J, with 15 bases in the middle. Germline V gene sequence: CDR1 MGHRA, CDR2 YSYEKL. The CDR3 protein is CASRLLPGETQYF. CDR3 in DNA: TGCGCCAGCCGTCTCCTACCTGGCGAGACCCAGTACTTC.

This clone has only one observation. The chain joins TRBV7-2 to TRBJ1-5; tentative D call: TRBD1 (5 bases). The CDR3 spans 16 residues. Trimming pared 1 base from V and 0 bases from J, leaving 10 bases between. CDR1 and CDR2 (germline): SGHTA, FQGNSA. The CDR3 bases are TGTGCCAGCAGCTTAGGTCAGGGCTATAGCAATCAGCCCCAGCATTTT. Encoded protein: CASSLGQGYSNQPQHF.